These T cell receptor beta chains were read from a single sample in a study of blood T cell repertoires in COVID-19. Libraries were prepared by immunoSEQ multiplex PCR; TCRdb keeps only in-frame clonotypes and omits some of them. The table includes 45,000 to 55,000 clones, 75% to 90% detected once. The sample comprised peripheral blood. The receptors were sampled from a human donor in a cohort sampled during active COVID-19. Each CDR3 is given with its conserved first and last residue. A D gene is named only where the DNA matches it firmly. Clone size is shown for a subset of rows, as once, few, many or a class of expanded clone.

v_gene	len	j_gene	abundance	d_gene	CDR3aa
TRBV5-1	14	TRBJ2-5	.	TRBD1	CASSLEGAQETQYF
TRBV5-1	20	TRBJ2-1	.	TRBD2	CASSLVLAGGSQSSYNEQFF
TRBV11-2	15	TRBJ2-1	.	.	CASSPDGAVQGEQFF
TRBV28	16	TRBJ1-5	.	TRBD1	CASSFRGQGRGGPQHF
TRBV6-5	15	TRBJ1-2	.	TRBD1	CASSSPGQDNYGYTF
TRBV12-3/TRBV12-4	13	TRBJ2-7	.	.	CASRATSPYEQYF
TRBV11-1	14	TRBJ2-1	.	.	CASSLAGSHNEQFF
TRBV29-1	15	TRBJ1-2	few	TRBD1	CSGGDSTSGRGGYTF
TRBV7-8	15	TRBJ1-2	.	.	CASSRTDLANYGYTF
TRBV4-1	14	TRBJ1-1	.	.	CASSQAGGATEAFF
TRBV7-3	15	TRBJ2-1	.	TRBD1	CASSLGQGVYNEQFF
TRBV4-2	13	TRBJ2-3	.	.	CASSQGRVDTQYF
TRBV2	14	TRBJ2-7	.	.	CASSEGAYSYEQYF
TRBV5-5	14	TRBJ1-2	.	TRBD1	CASSLSGGGYGYTF
TRBV10-1	14	TRBJ2-2	.	TRBD1	CASERGQSTGELFF
TRBV6-5	14	TRBJ1-3	.	TRBD1	CASSWGQGSGTIYF
TRBV28	13	TRBJ1-6	.	TRBD1	CASSSGGVSPLHF
TRBV10-3	14	TRBJ1-1	.	TRBD1	CAISKGQGETEAFF
TRBV7-8	15	TRBJ2-5	once	.	CASSTYGGRGETQYF
TRBV2	13	TRBJ1-1	.	.	CASREQKNTEAFF
TRBV7-8	18	TRBJ2-2	.	.	CASSLGSTRRGNTGELFF
TRBV4-2	16	TRBJ2-3	.	TRBD1	CASSHDRGQRTDTQYF
TRBV10-1	14	TRBJ2-3	.	TRBD1	CASSQGGAEDTQYF
TRBV3-1/TRBV3-2	17	TRBJ2-3	.	TRBD2	CASSQGGSGGARNTQYF
TRBV6-6	15	TRBJ1-5	few	.	CASSLVTALNQPQHF
TRBV27	15	TRBJ2-1	once	TRBD2	CASSLRLAGSNEQFF
TRBV30	12	TRBJ2-7	.	.	CAWSALSYEQYF
TRBV6-4	13	TRBJ1-1	.	TRBD1	CASRGTGNTEAFF
TRBV2	14	TRBJ1-5	.	.	CASSVRQFNQPQHF
TRBV7-2	16	TRBJ1-5	once	TRBD1	CASSLRGGQGGQPQHF
TRBV3-1/TRBV3-2	14	TRBJ2-7	.	TRBD1	CASSHGQGAYEQYF
TRBV10-3	15	TRBJ2-3	.	.	CAISGGHRGTDTQYF
TRBV6-2/TRBV6-3	16	TRBJ2-5	.	.	CASSYSIDRKQETQYF
TRBV7-2	16	TRBJ2-3	.	TRBD2	CASSSRLAGGTDTQYF
TRBV25-1	14	TRBJ1-6	.	.	CASSLPGVTETLHF
TRBV23-1	15	TRBJ1-2	.	.	CASSREAQATYGYTF
TRBV4-1	21	TRBJ1-1	once	TRBD1	CASSQDGDRAGLGIMNTEAFF
TRBV11-2	17	TRBJ2-2	.	TRBD2	CASSRGLAGDFAGELFF
TRBV6-1	15	TRBJ2-7	.	TRBD1	CASSEWGTGTYEQYF
TRBV5-1	15	TRBJ2-7	.	.	CASRPQQGQPYEQYF
TRBV19	14	TRBJ1-2	.	TRBD1	CASSMETGVSGYTF
TRBV28	14	TRBJ2-5	.	.	CASSSTRGGGTQYF
TRBV19	13	TRBJ1-1	.	.	CASIQGWGTEAFF
TRBV28	13	TRBJ1-5	.	.	CASRAYSNQPQHF
TRBV28	15	TRBJ2-7	.	TRBD1	CASSSGQTTGYEQYF
TRBV19	17	TRBJ2-2	.	.	CASSLTLGSPRAGELFF
TRBV20-1	13	TRBJ2-1	.	.	CSASSPGRREQFF
TRBV5-6	13	TRBJ2-3	.	.	CASRGVGIDTQYF
TRBV7-2	13	TRBJ2-7	.	TRBD1	CASSSGQDYEQYF
TRBV12-5	16	TRBJ2-7	.	.	CASGLVVGAGLREQYF
TRBV19	18	TRBJ1-1	.	.	CASSRLRGTGALNTEAFF
TRBV2	15	TRBJ2-1	.	TRBD2	CASSVSGSVSDEQFF
TRBV6-6	12	TRBJ2-1	.	.	CASRLQGSEQFF
TRBV2	17	TRBJ2-5	once	TRBD2	CASRMGLAGGRQETQYF
TRBV5-6	15	TRBJ1-2	.	TRBD1	CASRPRGRQGEGYTF
TRBV14	13	TRBJ1-1	.	TRBD1	CASSWDRESKAFF